One T cell receptor beta chain is described in this entry. Its target is unknown. Profiling relied on immunoSEQ multiplex PCR, and the TCRdb table lists in-frame clones only, not all of them. This sample carries about 150,000 clones, 88% of them seen once, and the ten largest clones take roughly 3%. This record belongs to a study of cytomegalovirus exposure and HLA in healthy donors. Study-level points and caveats: Researchers reported that a few CMV-associated chains were confirmed in vitro as CMV antigen-specific. Most sequenced TCRs were rare (though some public TCRs occurred in many donors). A later analysis found first-cohort TCR clusters tended to co-occur in the 90 to 150 validation repertoires.

The study drew the donors from its 120-subject validation cohort, separate from the roughly 700-subject first cohort. The sequence was obtained from a man in his late teens or twenties in good health and CMV-seronegative. The sample taken for sequencing was PBMCs.

The CDR3 is CASSLTGGGYEQYF. The DNA for the CDR3 is TGCGCCAGCAGCTTAACCGGAGGCGGCTACGAGCAGTACTTC. The chain recombines TRBV5-1 with TRBJ2-7, with D perhaps matching TRBD2 (5 bases). This CDR3 is 14 amino acids long. The V gene lost 2 bases and the J gene lost 3 bases, with 12 bases spanning the gap. Germline values: CDR1 SGHRS, CDR2 YFSETQ.